A selection of T cell receptor beta chains follows, all from one sample in a study of shared clonotypes between healthy human individuals. The repertoire was sequenced with immunoSEQ multiplex PCR; TCRdb's copy has only in-frame clones and lacks some. The sample lists a few million clones; around 90% were seen once. Sequencing was performed on naive CD4+ T cells from PBMCs. The receptors come from a man between 18 and 29 years old in good health. Some clones in this sample may be carry-over from other donors' samples. CDR3s include the opening cysteine and the closing phenylalanine or tryptophan. A D gene is named only where the DNA matches it firmly. Size tells how often a clone was seen (once, few, many) or the class of an expanded clone, and some rows leave it out.

TRBV27,TRBD2,once,TRBJ2-1,TGTGCCAGCACACTAGCGGGGGTACATCGGTCCTACAATGAGCAGTTCTTC,CASTLAGVHRSYNEQFF
TRBV6-1,NA,NA,TRBJ1-3,TGTGCCAGCAGTGAATACGGAGCAAGGGACTTGTATTTT,CASSEYGARDLYF
TRBV5-1,TRBD2,NA,TRBJ2-1,TGCGCCAGCAGCTTGGTAGGACTAGCGTCCTACAATGAGCAGTTCTTC,CASSLVGLASYNEQFF
TRBV5-1,TRBD1,NA,TRBJ2-2,TGCGCCAGCAGTCGTAGGACAGGGGCCACCGGGGAGCTGTTTTTT,CASSRRTGATGELFF
TRBV6-6,TRBD1,NA,TRBJ2-7,TGTGCCAGCAGCCCCTCCGGACAGGGGACATTGTACTTC,CASSPSGQGTLYF
TRBV5-1,NA,NA,TRBJ2-1,TGCGCCAGCAGCTTCTCTGGGACGGTAAATTACAATGAGCAGTTCTTC,CASSFSGTVNYNEQFF
TRBV28,TRBD1,NA,TRBJ1-2,TGTGCCAGCAGTTTATTGGGGGCCGGACAGGATGGCTACACCTTC,CASSLLGAGQDGYTF
TRBV5-1,TRBD2,NA,TRBJ2-7,TGCGCCAGCAGCCGTACTAGCGGGATTACCTACGAGCAGTACTTC,CASSRTSGITYEQYF
TRBV27,TRBD2,NA,TRBJ2-7,TGTGCCAGCCCCCCGGGGAGGGCTAACGAGCAGTACTTC,CASPPGRANEQYF
TRBV5-1,NA,NA,TRBJ2-1,TGCGCCAGCAGCGGTACAGTTGGCAATGAGCAGTTCTTC,CASSGTVGNEQFF
TRBV7-9,TRBD2,NA,TRBJ2-7,TGTGCCAGCAGCCTAATAGCGGGGGCTGGTGAGCAGTACTTC,CASSLIAGAGEQYF
TRBV7-6,TRBD2,NA,TRBJ2-5,TGTGCCAGCAGCTTAGGGCCAGCGGGAGACACCCAGTACTTC,CASSLGPAGDTQYF
TRBV4-1,NA,once,TRBJ1-4,TGCGCCAGCAGCCAAGGGCGGGCAACTAATGAAAAACTGTTTTTT,CASSQGRATNEKLFF
TRBV5-1,TRBD1,NA,TRBJ1-2,TGCGCCAGCAGCCGGGGACAGACCTATGGCTACACCTTC,CASSRGQTYGYTF
TRBV30,NA,NA,TRBJ1-5,TGTGCCTGGACCTCAGGGTTCGATCAGCCCCAGCATTTT,CAWTSGFDQPQHF
TRBV28,TRBD2,NA,TRBJ2-2,TGTGCCACGGGACTAGGGACCCCGGGGACCGGGGAGCTGTTTTTT,CATGLGTPGTGELFF
TRBV5-1,NA,NA,TRBJ1-1,TGCGCCAGCAGCTTCTCAGTAGGGAACACTGAAGCTTTCTTT,CASSFSVGNTEAFF
TRBV19,NA,NA,TRBJ1-1,TGTGCCAGTAGTATAGTAACGAGGGGGAACACTGAAGCTTTCTTT,CASSIVTRGNTEAFF
TRBV19,NA,few,TRBJ1-1,TGTGCCAGTAGTGGACGGGTGGGCACTGAAGCTTTCTTT,CASSGRVGTEAFF
TRBV19,TRBD1,NA,TRBJ1-2,TGTGCCAGTAGTATAACAGGGGGATGGAGCCTTGGCTACACCTTC,CASSITGGWSLGYTF
TRBV25-1,TRBD1,NA,TRBJ2-1,TGTGCCAGCAGTGAATATTACAGGGGCTCCTACAATGAGCAGTTCTTC,CASSEYYRGSYNEQFF
TRBV15,NA,NA,TRBJ2-7,TGTGCCACCAGCAGAGCACGGGGGCTAAGCTCCTACGAGCAGTACTTC,CATSRARGLSSYEQYF
TRBV19,TRBD1,NA,TRBJ1-5,TGTGCCAGTAGTCCACAGGGGGCCAAAGTTAGCAATCAGCCCCAGCATTTT,CASSPQGAKVSNQPQHF
TRBV11-2,NA,NA,TRBJ1-1,TGTGCCAGCAACTTAAGGCAGATGAACACTGAAGCTTTCTTT,CASNLRQMNTEAFF
TRBV9,NA,once,TRBJ2-1,TGTGCCAGCAGCGTAGTCTGGAACCCCCTCTACAATGAGCAGTTCTTC,CASSVVWNPLYNEQFF
TRBV2,TRBD1,NA,TRBJ1-1,TGTGCCAGCAGTCCCCGAGACAGGGGTAGCACTGAAGCTTTCTTT,CASSPRDRGSTEAFF
TRBV6-1,NA,NA,TRBJ1-2,TGTGCCAGCAGTGAAACTCCCCAGGGCTATGGCTACACCTTC,CASSETPQGYGYTF
TRBV6-6,NA,once,TRBJ2-2,TGTGCCAGCAGTGATATCCGGGACTTGAAGCTGTTTTTT,CASSDIRDLKLFF
TRBV18,TRBD2,NA,TRBJ2-2,TGTGCCAGCTCACCGGTAGTTAGCGGGATTGACGGGGAGCTGTTTTTT,CASSPVVSGIDGELFF
TRBV7-9,NA,NA,TRBJ2-7,TGTGCCAGCAGCCACGACAGAGGATCAACCTACGAGCAGTACTTC,CASSHDRGSTYEQYF
TRBV11-2,NA,NA,TRBJ1-4,TGTGCCAGCAGCCCCCAGGGGAGGGGTGAAAAACTGTTTTTT,CASSPQGRGEKLFF
TRBV6-5,NA,NA,TRBJ2-1,TGTGCCACCCGACGGGGGCTAGACTACAATGAGCAGTTCTTC,CATRRGLDYNEQFF
TRBV6-5,NA,NA,TRBJ1-3,TGTGCCAGCAGCCTCAGTAGTACCCTTCTTCACACCATATATTTT,CASSLSSTLLHTIYF
TRBV7-9,NA,NA,TRBJ2-7,TGTGCCAGCAGCTTAGGGGGCGCTGGGGTGTCTGGCGAGCAGTACTTC,CASSLGGAGVSGEQYF
TRBV11-1,TRBD1,NA,TRBJ2-7,TGTGCCAGCAGCTTCGGACAGGTTGCACACGAGCAGTACTTC,CASSFGQVAHEQYF
TRBV7-9,TRBD1,NA,TRBJ1-2,TGTGCCAGCAGGCTTCAACAGGGGGCCTATGGCTACACCTTC,CASRLQQGAYGYTF
TRBV7-3,TRBD2,NA,TRBJ2-5,TGTGCCAGCAGTGCAACTGCCCGAGCGGGAGTGGGGGAGACCCAGTACTTC,CASSATARAGVGETQYF
TRBV11-3,TRBD1,NA,TRBJ2-1,TGTGCCAGCAGCCCCGGGACAGCCTCCTACAATGAGCAGTTCTTC,CASSPGTASYNEQFF